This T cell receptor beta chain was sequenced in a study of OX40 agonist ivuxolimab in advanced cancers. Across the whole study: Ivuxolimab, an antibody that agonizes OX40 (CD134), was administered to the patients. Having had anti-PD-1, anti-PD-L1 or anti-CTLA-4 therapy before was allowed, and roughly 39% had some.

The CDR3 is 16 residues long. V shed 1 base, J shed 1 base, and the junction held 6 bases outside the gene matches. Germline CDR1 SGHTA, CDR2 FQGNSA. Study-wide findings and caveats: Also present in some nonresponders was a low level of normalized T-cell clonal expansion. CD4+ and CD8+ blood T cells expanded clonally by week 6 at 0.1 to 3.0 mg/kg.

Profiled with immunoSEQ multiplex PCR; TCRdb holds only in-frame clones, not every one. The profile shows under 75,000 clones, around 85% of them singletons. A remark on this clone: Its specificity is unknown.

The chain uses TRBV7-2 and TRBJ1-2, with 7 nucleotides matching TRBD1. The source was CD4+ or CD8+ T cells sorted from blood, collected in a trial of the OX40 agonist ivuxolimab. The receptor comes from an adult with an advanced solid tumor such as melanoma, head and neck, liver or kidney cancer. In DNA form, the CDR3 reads TGTGCCAGCAGCTTAGGCTCGGGACAGATTAACTATGGCTACACCTTC. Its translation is CASSLGSGQINYGYTF.